A single count supports the clone carrying this T cell receptor (beta chain). The data stem from a study of control samples from healthy donors and cancer patients. Produced via immunoSEQ multiplex PCR; TCRdb's table is partial and in-frame only. The repertoire holds approximately 120,000 clones, about 90% seen once, with 2.5% to 3.5% in the top ten. The CDR3 covers 16 residues. V lost 1 base and J lost 4; bases outside the gene matches: 6. Germline values: CDR1 GTSNPN, CDR2 SVGIG (reference sequence). The receptor was derived from a man in his 60s in good health. Sequencing was done on a sample of blood. The rearrangement uses TRBV30 and TRBJ2-5; 13 bases agree with TRBD2. CDR3 protein: CAWSGTSGGSGETQYF. The CDR3 nucleotides are TGTGCCTGGAGTGGGACTAGCGGGGGAAGTGGAGAGACCCAGTACTTC.